This is a list of T cell receptor beta chains from one sample in a study of T cells expressing NK-cell markers. No DNA is given; TCRdb re-called the 5' RACE reads and lists each CDR3 protein once. The table gives about 380,000 distinct CDR3 sequences; the top ten clones make up roughly 5.2% of it. Material: blood T cells: a sorted CD56 or NKG2C T cell subset, CD4+ or CD8+ T cells, or bulk PBMC T cells (not recorded which). These receptors all come from a man aged 18-69 years in good health. Each CDR3 is given with its conserved first and last residue. The order of the fields is J gene, V gene, CDR3 protein.

J: TRBJ2-7
V: TRBV6-5
CDR3: CASSYRIAGYEQYF

J: TRBJ2-5
V: TRBV7-9
CDR3: CASSLSGSDQETQYF

J: TRBJ2-7
V: TRBV19
CDR3: CASSEILGGPYEQYF

J: TRBJ1-3
V: TRBV6-1
CDR3: CASSFSGRSGNTIYF

J: TRBJ2-7
V: TRBV5-1
CDR3: CASSRGGSYEQYF

J: TRBJ2-3
V: TRBV7-2
CDR3: CASSLTGTSGDTQYF

J: TRBJ1-2
V: TRBV5-1
CDR3: CASSRDRATNYGYTF

J: TRBJ2-1
V: TRBV7-2
CDR3: CASSMRQGGSYNEQFF

J: TRBJ2-4
V: TRBV7-9
CDR3: CASSLGVLNIQYF

J: TRBJ2-5
V: TRBV11-2
CDR3: CASSSGMGARVAETQYF

J: TRBJ2-7
V: TRBV7-8
CDR3: CASSFGGFSGEQYF

J: TRBJ2-2
V: TRBV11-2
CDR3: CASTIRGLADTGELFF

J: TRBJ1-1
V: TRBV10-3
CDR3: CAISETGLNTEAFF

J: TRBJ1-1
V: TRBV20-1
CDR3: CSARDGNRNTEAFF

J: TRBJ2-5
V: TRBV6-2/TRBV6-3
CDR3: CASSYSRHQETQYF

J: TRBJ2-2
V: TRBV5-5
CDR3: CASSFSLGPGELFF

J: TRBJ2-1
V: TRBV15
CDR3: CATSRDHGSDEQFF

J: TRBJ2-1
V: TRBV20-1
CDR3: CSARDFFGLAGGIGEQFF

J: TRBJ2-7
V: TRBV5-5
CDR3: CASRQKGQGYEQYF

J: TRBJ2-1
V: TRBV9
CDR3: CASSDSLAPNEQFF

J: TRBJ2-5
V: TRBV11-2
CDR3: CASSLESRRVRRPAQETQYF

J: TRBJ2-7
V: TRBV15
CDR3: CATSRARGGAGGGEQYF

J: TRBJ2-7
V: TRBV5-6
CDR3: CASSKLGQGADYEQYF

J: TRBJ2-1
V: TRBV19
CDR3: CASSKREGEQFF

J: TRBJ2-1
V: TRBV4-1
CDR3: CASRQSLAENYNEQFF

J: TRBJ2-1
V: TRBV20-1
CDR3: CSAADRGRGSYNEQFF

J: TRBJ2-1
V: TRBV20-1
CDR3: CSALSGGAGYSEQFF

J: TRBJ2-3
V: TRBV20-1
CDR3: CSARDVSGGPGDTQYF

J: TRBJ2-3
V: TRBV7-9
CDR3: CASSFGVDTQYF

J: TRBJ1-6
V: TRBV27
CDR3: CASSLSRPYSPLHF

J: TRBJ2-1
V: TRBV28
CDR3: CASSFGRTQFF

J: TRBJ1-2
V: TRBV29-1
CDR3: CSVDWTGGDNYGYTF

J: TRBJ2-7
V: TRBV2
CDR3: CASTLLATYEQYF

J: TRBJ2-1
V: TRBV24-1
CDR3: CATSARGAGNEQFF

J: TRBJ2-7
V: TRBV5-5
CDR3: CASRWTGTYEQYF

J: TRBJ1-1
V: TRBV5-1
CDR3: CASSSGLKPYTEAFF

J: TRBJ2-7
V: TRBV2
CDR3: CASTPRLQYEQYF

J: TRBJ1-3
V: TRBV6-1
CDR3: CATADRVYSGNTIYF

J: TRBJ2-3
V: TRBV25-1
CDR3: CASSAGGGRDTQYF

J: TRBJ1-3
V: TRBV20-1
CDR3: CSARDRDGDTIYF

J: TRBJ1-4
V: TRBV4-1
CDR3: CASSQGGQGGKLFF